This TCR beta chain was identified during a study of long-term antiretroviral therapy in people with HIV. Findings of the study overall: Dominance of pre-ART expanded clones persisted, fluctuating and often declining after ART. Transplant-donor-level diversity was not reached after ART, though diversity increased. Repertoires looked antigen-experienced, with only a slight naive shift after ART.

Per donor, a minimum of one pre-ART and a minimum of two post-ART PBMC samples were available. From germline, CDR1 is SNHLY and CDR2 FYNNEI. The CDR3 is made up of 12 amino acids. V lost 11 bases and J 1 base, leaving 12 bases between the germline ends. Sequencing relied on immunoSEQ assay v3.0, run at survey level. Libraries were prepared by immunoSEQ multiplex PCR; TCRdb keeps only in-frame clonotypes and omits some of them. Found here are about 18,000 clones, 75% to 95% of them singletons; the top ten hold approximately 9.5%. Concerning this clone: Antigen unknown.

J is TRBJ2-7 and V is TRBV2; D ambiguous. Sequencing was performed on unsorted PBMCs, taken 3 years after starting antiretroviral therapy. The source is a man in his fifties with HIV. The CDR3 is CAGAGQSYEQYF. In DNA form, the CDR3 reads TGTGCCGGCGCCGGCCAGTCCTACGAGCAGTACTTC. Using reference TRBV2 and TRBJ2-7 for the parts outside the CDR3, the full variable domain is EPEVTQTPSHQVTQMGQEVILRCVPISNHLYFYWYRQILGQKVEFLVSFYNNEISEKSEIFDDQFSVERPDGSNFTLKIRSTKLEDSAMYFCAGAGQSYEQYFGPGTRLTVT.